These 10 T cell receptor beta chains came from one sample sequenced in a study of cytotoxic CD8 clonotypes in ibrutinib-treated CLL. The protocol was immunoSEQ multiplex PCR, while the TCRdb copy is restricted to in-frame clones and leaves out a portion. The sample lists about 120,000 clones; approximately 56% were seen once. The source was PBMCs, collected after 24 months of ibrutinib treatment. The receptors here all came from a human donor with chronic lymphocytic leukemia.

In this sample, this clone turned up a few times. The chain recombines TRBV29-1 with TRBJ2-1, with D perhaps TRBD2 (5 bases). Looked up from germline, CDR1 is SQVTM and CDR2 is ANQGSEA. This CDR3 has 13 amino acids. With 5 bases removed from V and 3 bases from J, the gap between germline ends came to 11 bases. CDR3 in amino acids: CSVRDKYYNEQFF. The CDR3 bases are TGCAGCGTTCGGGATAAGTACTACAATGAGCAGTTCTTC.

As DNA, the CDR3 is TGTGCCAGCAGTGACTCCGCCAGGCGGAGCACAGATACGCAGTATTTT. Protein sequence: CASSDSARRSTDTQYF. V usage is TRBV25-1 and J usage is TRBJ2-3; no firm D call. The CDR3 covers 16 residues. V lost 3 bases, J lost 0 bases, and 13 bases lay in between. The germline gives CDR1 MGHDK, CDR2 SYGVNS.

This clone has ten or more counts. The chain employs TRBV25-1 and TRBJ1-5; D gene unclear. CDR1 is MGHDK and CDR2 is SYGVNS in the germline V gene. CDR3 size: 15 residues. V was clipped by 3 bases and J by 7 bases, with 16 bases between them. CDR3 region: CASSEGMGSGQPQHF. The CDR3 DNA reads as TGTGCCAGCAGTGAGGGGATGGGTTCAGGCCAGCCCCAGCATTTT.

This clone was seen more than once but under ten times. The rearrangement joins TRBV5-4 to TRBJ2-1; D remains unclear. CDR1 is SGHNT, CDR2 YYREEE, per germline (reference sequence). V was pared by 0 bases and J by 7 bases, with 8 bases between. The CDR3 is made up of 13 amino acids. CDR3 residues: CASSLEFGNEQFF. CDR3 coding DNA: TGTGCCAGCAGCTTGGAGTTTGGGAATGAGCAGTTCTTC.

This clone has a single count. The chain uses TRBV28 and TRBJ2-7, with 10 bases aligning to TRBD1. This CDR3 contains 16 residues. J gave up 2 bases and V 6 bases, and 10 bases lay outside the gene matches. From germline, CDR1 is MDHEN and CDR2 SYDVKM. The CDR3 is CASRKGQGTGAYEQYF. The CDR3 region has the DNA TGTGCCAGCAGGAAGGGACAGGGGACAGGGGCCTACGAGCAGTACTTC.

The sample holds a few counts of this clone. V gene TRBV7-2 combines with J gene TRBJ2-7, with 8 bases fitting TRBD2. Trimming removed 3 bases from V and 2 bases from J; junction bases left unmatched: 6. This CDR3 contains 15 residues. Germline loops: CDR1 SGHTA, CDR2 FQGNSA. The CDR3 sequence is CASSFRAGEAYEQYF. As DNA, the CDR3 is TGTGCCAGCAGCTTTCGAGCGGGGGAGGCCTACGAGCAGTACTTC. Full variable domain (missing parts from reference TRBV7-2 and TRBJ2-7): GAGVSQSPSNKVTEKGKDVELRCDPISGHTALYWYRQSLGQGLEFLIYFQGNSAPDKSGLPSDRFSAERTGGSVSTLTIQRTQQEDSAVYLCASSFRAGEAYEQYFGPGTRLTVT.

The genes are TRBV6-1 and TRBJ1-2, with D possibly being TRBD1 (6 bases). Germline loops: CDR1 MNHNS, CDR2 SASEGT. The CDR3 is 14 amino acids. Trimming shortened V by 6 bases and J by 7 bases, and 18 bases separated the two germline ends. The CDR3 loop is CASSPGSGVIGYTF. The CDR3 DNA reads TGTGCCAGCAGCCCTGGGTCAGGGGTTATTGGCTACACCTTC.

The chain joins TRBV23-1 to TRBJ1-3, with TRBD1 matching 8 bases. TRBV23-1 is classed as an ORF, of uncertain function. The CDR3 covers 14 residues. V lost 4 bases to trimming and J lost 3 bases; unmatched junction nucleotides: 2. The DNA of the CDR3 is TGCGCCAGCAGTCCCGACAGGGGTGGAAACACCATATATTTT. Protein: CASSPDRGGNTIYF.

J is TRBJ2-7 and V is TRBV7-9; weak D call: TRBD1 (5 bases). The CDR3 consists of 13 residues. The germline V and J ends were trimmed by 6 bases and 3 bases, with 12 bases remaining between them. In germline, CDR1 is SEHNR, CDR2 FQNEAQ (reference sequence). The CDR3 coding sequence is TGTGCCAGCAGTCAGGGCAAAGGCTACGAGCAGTACTTC. Translation: CASSQGKGYEQYF.

The chain couples TRBV7-3 to TRBJ2-2, with D hard to call. Germline assignment: CDR1 SGHTA and CDR2 FQGTGA. V was pared by 6 bases and J by 2 bases, with 7 bases between. CDR3 length equals 13 residues. The CDR3 DNA follows: TGTGCCAGCAGTCCTAGAAACACCGGGGAGCTGTTTTTT. It specifies CASSPRNTGELFF.